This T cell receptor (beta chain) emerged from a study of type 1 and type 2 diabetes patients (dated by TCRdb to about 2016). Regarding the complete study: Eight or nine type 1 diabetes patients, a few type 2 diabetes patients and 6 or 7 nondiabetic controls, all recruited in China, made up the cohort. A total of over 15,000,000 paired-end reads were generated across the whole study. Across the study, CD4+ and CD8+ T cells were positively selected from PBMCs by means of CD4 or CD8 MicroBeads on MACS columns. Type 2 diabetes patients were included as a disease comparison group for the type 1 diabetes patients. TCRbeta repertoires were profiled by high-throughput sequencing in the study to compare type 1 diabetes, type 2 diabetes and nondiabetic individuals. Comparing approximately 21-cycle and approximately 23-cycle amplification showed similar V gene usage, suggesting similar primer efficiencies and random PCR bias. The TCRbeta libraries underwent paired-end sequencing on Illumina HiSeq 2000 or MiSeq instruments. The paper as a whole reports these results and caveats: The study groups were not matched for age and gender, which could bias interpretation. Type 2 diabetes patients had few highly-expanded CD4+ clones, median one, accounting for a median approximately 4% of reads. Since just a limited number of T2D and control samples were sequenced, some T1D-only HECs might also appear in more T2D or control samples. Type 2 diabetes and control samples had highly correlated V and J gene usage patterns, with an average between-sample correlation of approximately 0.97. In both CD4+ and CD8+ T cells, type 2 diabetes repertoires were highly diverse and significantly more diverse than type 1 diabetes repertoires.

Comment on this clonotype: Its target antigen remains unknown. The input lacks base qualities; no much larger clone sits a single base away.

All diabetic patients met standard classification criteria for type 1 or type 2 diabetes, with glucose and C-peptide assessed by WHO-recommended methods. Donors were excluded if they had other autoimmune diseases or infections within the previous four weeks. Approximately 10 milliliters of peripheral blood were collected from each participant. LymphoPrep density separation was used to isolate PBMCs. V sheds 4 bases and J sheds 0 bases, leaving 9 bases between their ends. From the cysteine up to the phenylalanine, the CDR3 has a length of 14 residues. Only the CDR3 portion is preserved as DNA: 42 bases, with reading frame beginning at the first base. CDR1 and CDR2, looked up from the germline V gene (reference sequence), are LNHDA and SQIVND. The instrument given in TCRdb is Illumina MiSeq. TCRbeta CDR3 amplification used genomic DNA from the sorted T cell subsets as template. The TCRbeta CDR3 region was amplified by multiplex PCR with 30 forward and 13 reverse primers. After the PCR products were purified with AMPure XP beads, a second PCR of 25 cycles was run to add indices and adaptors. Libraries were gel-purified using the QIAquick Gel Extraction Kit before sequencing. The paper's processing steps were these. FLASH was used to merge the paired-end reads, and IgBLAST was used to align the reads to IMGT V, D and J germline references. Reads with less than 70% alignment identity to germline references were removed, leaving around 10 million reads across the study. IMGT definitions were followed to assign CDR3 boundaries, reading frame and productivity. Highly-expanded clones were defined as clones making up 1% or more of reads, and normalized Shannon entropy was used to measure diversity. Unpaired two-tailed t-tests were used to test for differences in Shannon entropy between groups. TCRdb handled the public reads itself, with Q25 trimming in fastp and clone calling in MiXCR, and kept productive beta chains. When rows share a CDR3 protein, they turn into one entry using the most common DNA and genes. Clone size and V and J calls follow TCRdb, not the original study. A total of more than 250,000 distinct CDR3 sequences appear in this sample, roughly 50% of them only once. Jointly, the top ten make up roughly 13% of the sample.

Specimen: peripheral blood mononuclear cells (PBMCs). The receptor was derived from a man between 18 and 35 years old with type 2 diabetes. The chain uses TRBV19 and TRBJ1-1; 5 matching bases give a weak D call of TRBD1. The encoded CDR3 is CASSKTAMNTEAFF. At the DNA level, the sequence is TGTGCCAGTAGTAAGACAGCCATGAACACTGAAGCTTTCTTT. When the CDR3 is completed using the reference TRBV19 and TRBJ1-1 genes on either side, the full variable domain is DGGITQSPKYLFRKEGQNVTLSCEQNLNHDAMYWYRQDPGQGLRLIYYSQIVNDFQKGDIAEGYSVSREKKESFPLTVTSAQKNPTAFYLCASSKTAMNTEAFFGQGTRLTVV.